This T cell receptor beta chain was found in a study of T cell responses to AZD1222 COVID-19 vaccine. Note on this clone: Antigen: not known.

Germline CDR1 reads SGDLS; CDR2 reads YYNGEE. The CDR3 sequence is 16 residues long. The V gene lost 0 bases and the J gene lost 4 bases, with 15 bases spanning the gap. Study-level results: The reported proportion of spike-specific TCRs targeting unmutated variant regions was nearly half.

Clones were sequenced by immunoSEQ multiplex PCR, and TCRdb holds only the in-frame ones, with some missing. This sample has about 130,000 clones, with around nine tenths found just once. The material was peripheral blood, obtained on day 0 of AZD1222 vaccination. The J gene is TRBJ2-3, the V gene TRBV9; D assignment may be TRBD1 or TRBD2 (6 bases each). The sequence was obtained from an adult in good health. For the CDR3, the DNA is TGTGCCAGCAGCGTAGATGGAGGGGGGCGGCCAGATACGCAGTATTTT. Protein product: CASSVDGGGRPDTQYF.